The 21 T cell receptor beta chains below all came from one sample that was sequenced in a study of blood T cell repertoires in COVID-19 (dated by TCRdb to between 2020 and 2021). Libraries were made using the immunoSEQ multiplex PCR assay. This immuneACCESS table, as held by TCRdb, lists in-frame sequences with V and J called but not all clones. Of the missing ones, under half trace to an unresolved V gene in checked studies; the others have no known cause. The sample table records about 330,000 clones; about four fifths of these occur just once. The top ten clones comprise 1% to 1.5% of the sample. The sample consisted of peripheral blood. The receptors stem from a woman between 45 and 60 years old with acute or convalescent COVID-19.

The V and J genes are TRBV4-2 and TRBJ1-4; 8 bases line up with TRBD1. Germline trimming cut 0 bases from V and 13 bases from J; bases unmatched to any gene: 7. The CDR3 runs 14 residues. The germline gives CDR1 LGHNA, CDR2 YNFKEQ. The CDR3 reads CASSQDRQGRGLFF. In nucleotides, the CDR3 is TGTGCCAGCAGCCAAGACAGACAGGGGAGGGGACTGTTTTTT.

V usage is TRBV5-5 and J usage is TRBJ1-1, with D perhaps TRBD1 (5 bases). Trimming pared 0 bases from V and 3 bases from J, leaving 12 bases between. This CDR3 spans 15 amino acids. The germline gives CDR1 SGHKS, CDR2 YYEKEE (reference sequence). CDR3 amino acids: CASSLAGWGDTEAFF. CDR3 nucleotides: TGTGCCAGCAGCTTGGCAGGGTGGGGTGACACTGAAGCTTTCTTT.

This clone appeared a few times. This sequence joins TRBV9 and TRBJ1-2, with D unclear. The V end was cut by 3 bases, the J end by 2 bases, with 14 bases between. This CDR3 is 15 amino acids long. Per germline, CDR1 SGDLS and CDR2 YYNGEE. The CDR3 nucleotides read TGTGCCAGCAGCGCCGCCGGCCAGGCGAACTATGGCTACACCTTC. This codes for CASSAAGQANYGYTF.

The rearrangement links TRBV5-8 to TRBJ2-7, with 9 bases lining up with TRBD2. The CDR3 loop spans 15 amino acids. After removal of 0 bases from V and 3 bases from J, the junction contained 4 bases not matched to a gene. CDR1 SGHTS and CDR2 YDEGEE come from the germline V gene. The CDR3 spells CASSLGSGRNYEQYF. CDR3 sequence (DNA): TGTGCCAGCAGCTTGGGGAGCGGGAGGAACTACGAGCAGTACTTC.

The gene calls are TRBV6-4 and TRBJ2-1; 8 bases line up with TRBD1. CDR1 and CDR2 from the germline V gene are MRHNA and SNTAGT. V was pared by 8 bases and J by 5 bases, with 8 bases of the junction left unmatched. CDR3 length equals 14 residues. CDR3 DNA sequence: TGTGCCAGCGGGACCGGGACAGGAGACAATGAGCAGTTCTTC. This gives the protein CASGTGTGDNEQFF.

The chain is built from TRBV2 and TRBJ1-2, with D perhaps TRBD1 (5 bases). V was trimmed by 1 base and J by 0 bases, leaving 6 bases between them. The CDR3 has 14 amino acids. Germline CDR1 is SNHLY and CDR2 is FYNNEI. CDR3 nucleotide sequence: TGTGCCAGCAGTGAAGACAGGACTAACTATGGCTACACCTTC. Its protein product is CASSEDRTNYGYTF.

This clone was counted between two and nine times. CDR3 residues: CASSLTGPVGELFF. In DNA form, the CDR3 reads TGTGCCAGCAGCTTAACGGGGCCAGTCGGGGAGCTGTTTTTT. This chain links TRBV7-3 with TRBJ2-2; possible D gene TRBD1, 5 bases. Trimming pared 0 bases from V and 7 bases from J, leaving 9 bases between. Germline CDR1 is SGHTA and CDR2 is FQGTGA. The CDR3 has 14 amino acids.

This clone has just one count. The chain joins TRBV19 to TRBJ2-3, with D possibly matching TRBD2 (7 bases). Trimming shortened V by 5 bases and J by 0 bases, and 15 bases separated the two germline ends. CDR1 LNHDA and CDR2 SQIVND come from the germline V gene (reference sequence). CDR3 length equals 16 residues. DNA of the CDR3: TGTGCCAGTAGTCCCATTGAGGGGGGGAGCACAGATACGCAGTATTTT. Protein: CASSPIEGGSTDTQYF.

CDR3 sequence reads: CASSTLGGNTEAFF. CDR3 DNA: TGTGCCAGCAGCACCCTCGGAGGGAACACTGAAGCTTTCTTT. The chain recombines TRBV9 with TRBJ1-1; D is unresolved. V lost 4 bases, J lost 1 base, and 11 bases lay in between. Germline V gives CDR1 SGDLS, CDR2 YYNGEE. CDR3 length equals 14 residues. Using reference TRBV9 and TRBJ1-1 for the parts outside the CDR3, the full variable domain is DSGVTQTPKHLITATGQRVTLRCSPRSGDLSVYWYQQSLDQGLQFLIQYYNGEERAKGNILERFSAQQFPDLHSELNLSSLELGDSALYFCASSTLGGNTEAFFGQGTRLTVV.

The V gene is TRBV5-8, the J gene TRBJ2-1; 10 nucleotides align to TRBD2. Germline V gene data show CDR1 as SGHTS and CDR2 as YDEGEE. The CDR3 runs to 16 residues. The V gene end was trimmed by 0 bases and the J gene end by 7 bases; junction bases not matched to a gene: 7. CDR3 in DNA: TGTGCCAGCAGCTTGGGGACTAGCGGACTTTGGAATGAGCAGTTCTTC. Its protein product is CASSLGTSGLWNEQFF.

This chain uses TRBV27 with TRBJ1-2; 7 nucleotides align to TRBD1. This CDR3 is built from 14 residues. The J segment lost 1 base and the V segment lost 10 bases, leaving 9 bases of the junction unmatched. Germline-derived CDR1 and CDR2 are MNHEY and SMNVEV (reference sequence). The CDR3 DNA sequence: TGTGCCACCGCAACCCGGGACAGTAACTATGGCTACACCTTC. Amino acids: CATATRDSNYGYTF.

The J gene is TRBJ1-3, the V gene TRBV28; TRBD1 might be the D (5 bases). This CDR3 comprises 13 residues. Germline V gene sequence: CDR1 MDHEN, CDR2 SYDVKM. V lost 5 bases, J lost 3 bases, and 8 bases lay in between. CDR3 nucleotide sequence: TGTGCCAGCAGTGATACAGGTGGAAACACCATATATTTT. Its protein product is CASSDTGGNTIYF.

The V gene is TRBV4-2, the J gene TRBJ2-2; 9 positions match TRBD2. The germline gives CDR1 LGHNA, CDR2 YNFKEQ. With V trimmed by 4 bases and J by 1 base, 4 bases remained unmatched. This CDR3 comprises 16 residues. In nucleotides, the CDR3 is TGTGCCAGCAGCCCGTTGACTAGCGGGAACACCGGGGAGCTGTTTTTT. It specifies CASSPLTSGNTGELFF.

The CDR3 nucleotides read TGTGCCAGCAGTGAAGCGGGTTACAGGGGGGGTGGTGAGCAGTTCTTC. Its translation: CASSEAGYRGGGEQFF. V and J are TRBV6-1 and TRBJ2-1; a weak D match, TRBD1 (8 bases). The CDR3 consists of 16 residues. Germline-derived CDR1 and CDR2 are MNHNS and SASEGT. V was shortened by 0 bases and J by 9 bases, with 18 bases between the two germline ends.

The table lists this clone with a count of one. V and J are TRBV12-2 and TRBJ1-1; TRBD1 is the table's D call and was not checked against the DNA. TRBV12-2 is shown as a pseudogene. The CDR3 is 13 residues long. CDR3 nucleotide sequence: TGTGCAAGTCGCTCCCAGACAGGGTCTGAAGCTTTCTTT. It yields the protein CASRSQTGSEAFF.

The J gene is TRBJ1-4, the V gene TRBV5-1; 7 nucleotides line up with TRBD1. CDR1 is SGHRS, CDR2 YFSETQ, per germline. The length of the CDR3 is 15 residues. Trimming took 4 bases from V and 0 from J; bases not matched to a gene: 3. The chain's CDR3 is CASSRGTATNEKLFF. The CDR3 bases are TGCGCCAGCAGCCGCGGGACAGCAACTAATGAAAAACTGTTTTTT.

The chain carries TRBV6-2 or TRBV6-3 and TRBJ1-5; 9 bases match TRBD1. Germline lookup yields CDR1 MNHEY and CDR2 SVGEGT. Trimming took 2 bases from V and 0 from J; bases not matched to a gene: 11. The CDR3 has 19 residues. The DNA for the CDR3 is TGTGCCAGCAGTTACCGCATGGACAGGGGAGGCCTTAGCAATCAGCCCCAGCATTTT. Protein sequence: CASSYRMDRGGLSNQPQHF.

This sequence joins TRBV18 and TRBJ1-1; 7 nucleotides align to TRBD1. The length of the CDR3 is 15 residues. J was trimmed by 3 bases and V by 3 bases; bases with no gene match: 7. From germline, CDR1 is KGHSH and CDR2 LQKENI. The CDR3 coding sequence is TGTGCCAGCTCACCTTCGGGACAGAGAGACACTGAAGCTTTCTTT. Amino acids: CASSPSGQRDTEAFF.

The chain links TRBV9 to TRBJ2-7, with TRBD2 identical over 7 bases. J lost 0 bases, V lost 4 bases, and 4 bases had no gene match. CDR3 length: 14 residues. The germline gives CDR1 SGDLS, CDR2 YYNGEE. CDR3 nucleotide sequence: TGTGCCAGCAGCTGGGGGACTACCTCCTACGAGCAGTACTTC. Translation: CASSWGTTSYEQYF.

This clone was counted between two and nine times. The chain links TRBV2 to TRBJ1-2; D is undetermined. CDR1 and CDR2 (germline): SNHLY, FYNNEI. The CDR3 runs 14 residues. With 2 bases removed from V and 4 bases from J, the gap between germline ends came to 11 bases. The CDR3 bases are TGTGCCAGCAGTGAATCCGGCAGCGTCTATGGCTACACCTTC. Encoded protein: CASSESGSVYGYTF.

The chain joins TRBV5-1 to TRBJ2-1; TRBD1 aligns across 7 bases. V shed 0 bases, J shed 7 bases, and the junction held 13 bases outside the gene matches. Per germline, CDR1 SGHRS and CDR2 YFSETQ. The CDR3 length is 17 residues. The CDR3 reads CASSLEVTGQGYNEQFF. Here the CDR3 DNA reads TGCGCCAGCAGCTTGGAGGTGACAGGGCAGGGGTATAATGAGCAGTTCTTC. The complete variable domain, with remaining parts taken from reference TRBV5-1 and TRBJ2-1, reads KAGVTQTPRYLIKTRGQQVTLSCSPISGHRSVSWYQQTPGQGLQFLFEYFSETQRNKGNFPGRFSGRQFSNSRSEMNVSTLELGDSALYLCASSLEVTGQGYNEQFFGPGTRLTVL.